The 22 T cell receptor beta chains below come from one sample, sequenced in a study of blood T cell repertoires in COVID-19. Generated by immunoSEQ multiplex PCR, the TCRdb table keeps only in-frame clones and is missing some. The table shows approximately 300,000 clones, with roughly 90% occurring only once. Sequencing was performed on peripheral blood. These receptor sequences come from a man between 18 and 29 years old who had recovered from COVID-19.

The DNA of the CDR3 is TGCGCCAGCAGCCCGGACAGTTCCCGATTGAACACTGAAGCTTTCTTT. It is translated as CASSPDSSRLNTEAFF. The chain carries TRBV5-1 and TRBJ1-1, with D perhaps TRBD1 (6 bases). The germline CDR1 and CDR2 sequences are SGHRS and YFSETQ. Trimming shortened V by 4 bases and J by 0 bases, and 16 bases separated the two germline ends. This CDR3 spans 16 amino acids.

The rearrangement uses TRBV7-3 and TRBJ1-1; 9 bases are a match to TRBD1. The CDR3 runs 14 residues. The germline CDR1 and CDR2 sequences are SGHTA and FQGTGA. V lost 4 bases to trimming and J lost 11 bases; unmatched junction nucleotides: 11. DNA of the CDR3: TGTGCCAGCAGCTCCGGACAGGGGAGTTCGGGGGCTTTCTTT. Its translation is CASSSGQGSSGAFF.

This chain connects TRBV12-1 to TRBJ1-3; the table's TRBD1 call for D was not verified on the DNA. TRBV12-1 is a listed pseudogene. This CDR3 region has 16 residues. The CDR3 nucleotides read TGTGCCAGCAGCGGACAGGGACAGGCGTACGGAAACACCATATATTTT. Translation: CASSGQGQAYGNTIYF.

The chain has TRBV5-1 and TRBJ2-1; TRBD2 aligns across 8 bases. Germline trimming cut 7 bases from V and 6 bases from J; bases unmatched to any gene: 9. Germline lookup yields CDR1 SGHRS and CDR2 YFSETQ. The CDR3 contains 14 residues. CDR3 amino acids: CASDEVAGRNEQFF. In DNA, the CDR3 is TGCGCCAGCGACGAGGTAGCGGGACGCAATGAGCAGTTCTTC.

CDR3 sequence reads: CATSSGTSGRGNNEQFF. The CDR3 DNA follows: TGTGCCACCAGCAGTGGGACTAGCGGGAGGGGTAACAATGAGCAGTTCTTC. The chain joins TRBV15 to TRBJ2-1; 16 positions agree with TRBD2. Germline V lookup: CDR1 LNHNV, CDR2 YYDKDF (reference sequence). The CDR3 totals 17 residues. Losses at the gene ends were 3 bases for V and 5 bases for J; bases not matched to a gene: 4.

V is TRBV6-2 or TRBV6-3 and J is TRBJ1-3, with D maybe TRBD1 (6 bases). V was shortened by 1 base and J by 0 bases, with 13 bases between the two germline ends. From germline, CDR1 is MNHEY and CDR2 SVGEGT. The CDR3 spans 17 residues. CDR3: CASSYFDRPTSGNTIYF. DNA of the CDR3: TGTGCCAGCAGTTACTTCGACAGGCCGACCTCTGGAAACACCATATATTTT.

V usage is TRBV27 and J usage is TRBJ2-3, with TRBD2 matching over 9 bases. Germline V lookup: CDR1 MNHEY, CDR2 SMNVEV (reference sequence). This CDR3 comprises 16 residues. V trimming: 5 bases; J trimming: 1 base; junction bases outside the gene matches: 7. CDR3 region: CASSAIRLAGTDTQYF. CDR3 nucleotide sequence: TGTGCCAGCAGTGCAATACGACTAGCGGGCACAGATACGCAGTATTTT.

V gene TRBV7-8 combines with J gene TRBJ2-7, with 9 bases identical to TRBD1. The germline gives CDR1 SGHVS, CDR2 FQNEAQ. The CDR3 covers 14 residues. V lost 5 bases and J lost 0; bases outside the gene matches: 2. The CDR3: CASSEDRGSYEQYF. CDR3 coding DNA: TGTGCCAGCAGCGAGGACAGGGGCTCCTACGAGCAGTACTTC.

CDR3: CASSPTGYTIYF. In nucleotides, the CDR3 is TGTGCCAGCAGCCCAACCGGGTATACCATATATTTT. V and J are TRBV12-3 or TRBV12-4 and TRBJ1-3; D is unclear. The V and J ends lost 6 bases and 10 bases respectively, with 13 bases between them. The CDR3 sequence is 12 residues long.

The rearrangement uses TRBV9 and TRBJ2-7, with 12 bases matching TRBD2. There are 15 residues in the CDR3. V shed 0 bases, J shed 8 bases, and the junction held 6 bases outside the gene matches. CDR1 is SGDLS and CDR2 is YYNGEE in the germline V gene. This CDR3 is CASSVGASGGAKQYF. The DNA of the CDR3 is TGTGCCAGCAGCGTAGGGGCTAGCGGGGGGGCTAAGCAGTACTTC. The whole variable domain, filled in from reference TRBV9 and TRBJ2-7, reads DSGVTQTPKHLITATGQRVTLRCSPRSGDLSVYWYQQSLDQGLQFLIQYYNGEERAKGNILERFSAQQFPDLHSELNLSSLELGDSALYFCASSVGASGGAKQYFGPGTRLTVT.

The chain carries TRBV6-5 and TRBJ2-1; D is perhaps TRBD2 (6 bases). The ends were cut back, 5 bases at V and 6 bases at J, with 14 bases in the middle. The CDR3 totals 14 residues. Germline V CDR1 and CDR2: MNHEY, SVGAGI. CDR3 protein: CASSQSGPGNEQFF. CDR3 nucleotide sequence: TGTGCCAGCAGTCAGAGCGGGCCCGGCAATGAGCAGTTCTTC.

In regard to this clone: Other nucleotide sequences from this sample produce the same CDR3. The chain recombines TRBV7-3 with TRBJ1-2; 9 positions agree with TRBD1. Trimming cost V 4 bases and J 6 bases; bases outside gene matches: 3. Germline V lookup: CDR1 SGHTA, CDR2 FQGTGA. The CDR3 is 13 amino acids. CDR3 amino acids: CASSSTGGNGYTF. The CDR3 DNA is TGTGCCAGCAGCTCCACAGGGGGCAATGGCTACACCTTC. Looking up the rest from reference TRBV7-3 and TRBJ1-2 gives the full variable domain: GAGVSQTPSNKVTEKGKYVELRCDPISGHTALYWYRQSLGQGPEFLIYFQGTGAADDSGLPNDRFFAVRPEGSVSTLKIQRTERGDSAVYLCASSSTGGNGYTFGSGTRLTVV.

V usage is TRBV19 and J usage is TRBJ1-1, with 7 positions matching TRBD1. Per germline, CDR1 LNHDA and CDR2 SQIVND (reference sequence). Losses at the gene ends were 6 bases for V and 6 bases for J; bases not matched to a gene: 4. CDR3 size: 12 residues. The CDR3 coding sequence is TGTGCCAGTAGATACAGGGGCGCTGAAGCTTTCTTT. It is translated as CASRYRGAEAFF.

This clone has a single count. J is TRBJ2-2 and V is TRBV11-2, with unresolved D. In germline, CDR1 is SGHAT, CDR2 FQNNGV. The CDR3 contains 14 residues. V dropped 5 bases and J dropped 6 bases, with 13 bases sitting between them. The CDR3 DNA reads as TGTGCCAGCAGCCCCAGCCTGAGGTCCGGGGAGCTGTTTTTT. This gives the protein CASSPSLRSGELFF.

V and J are TRBV6-2 or TRBV6-3 and TRBJ2-1; TRBD2 aligns across 9 bases. V shed 4 bases, J shed 7 bases, and the junction held 8 bases outside the gene matches. The germline V gene encodes CDR1 MNHEY and CDR2 SVGEGT. The CDR3 is made up of 15 amino acids. Here the CDR3 DNA reads TGTGCCAGCAGTTCCTATAGCGGGGGCGGGAATGAGCAGTTCTTC. Translating gives CASSSYSGGGNEQFF.

CDR3 coding DNA: TGTGCCAGCAGTTTTTTACCCGGAGACGAGCAGTACTTC. As protein: CASSFLPGDEQYF. The chain joins TRBV12-3 or TRBV12-4 to TRBJ2-7; D gene ambiguous. The V end was cut by 3 bases, the J end by 5 bases, with 11 bases between. The CDR3 length is 13 residues.

This rearrangement joins TRBV18 to TRBJ2-7; a weak D match, TRBD2 (5 bases). Trimming pared 2 bases from V and 0 bases from J, leaving 14 bases between. The CDR3 totals 16 residues. Germline V gene data show CDR1 as KGHSH and CDR2 as LQKENI. CDR3 in amino acids: CASSPSLGSPSYEQYF. The DNA of the CDR3 is TGTGCCAGCTCACCAAGTTTGGGGAGTCCCTCCTACGAGCAGTACTTC.

V is TRBV6-5 and J is TRBJ2-7, with 8 bases that match TRBD1. V was pared by 2 bases and J by 6 bases, with 6 bases of the junction left unmatched. From germline, CDR1 is MNHEY and CDR2 SVGAGI. There are 14 residues in the CDR3. The CDR3 loop reads CASSYEVRGPEQYF. The CDR3 DNA reads as TGTGCCAGCAGTTACGAGGTCAGGGGGCCCGAGCAGTACTTC.

This clone was detected only a few times. This chain uses TRBV7-3 with TRBJ1-2, with a tentative D call TRBD1 (6 bases). Trimming removed 6 bases at V and 13 bases at J, with 15 bases between. CDR1 is SGHTA and CDR2 is FQGTGA in the germline V gene. The CDR3 totals 11 residues. For the CDR3, the DNA is TGTGCCAGCAGTTCTGACAGGTACCTCACCTTC. Encoded protein: CASSSDRYLTF.

The rearrangement uses TRBV20-1 and TRBJ2-7, with 9 positions matching TRBD2. Germline CDR1 and CDR2: DFQATT and SNEGSKA (reference sequence). The CDR3 is 13 residues long. V trimming: 3 bases; J trimming: 6 bases; junction bases outside the gene matches: 6. The CDR3 sequence is CSASGGRVIEQYF. CDR3 bases: TGCAGTGCTAGTGGCGGGAGGGTCATCGAGCAGTACTTC.

This clone was seen a single time. The rearrangement joins TRBV20-1 to TRBJ1-5, with D perhaps matching TRBD1 (5 bases). Germline V CDR1 and CDR2: DFQATT, SNEGSKA (reference sequence). This CDR3 has 13 amino acids. Trimming left V 3 bases short and J 2 bases short, with 8 bases between. The CDR3 DNA reads TGCAGTGCTAGTTTAGGGGGCAATCAGCCCCAGCATTTT. It yields the protein CSASLGGNQPQHF.

The rearrangement uses TRBV2 and TRBJ2-7, with D tentatively TRBD1 (6 bases). The CDR3 has 13 amino acids. V lost 6 bases, J lost 9 bases, and 18 bases lay in between. Germline lookup yields CDR1 SNHLY and CDR2 FYNNEI. This CDR3 reads CASSDRQVLRQYF. The DNA for the CDR3 is TGTGCCAGCAGCGACCGACAGGTCTTGCGGCAGTACTTC.